Listed here are 32 T cell receptor beta chains from one sample, sequenced in a study of T cells in localized non-small cell lung cancer (dated by TCRdb to about 2020). Receptors were amplified or captured by the immunoSEQ multiplex PCR assay. In its TCRdb copy, this immuneACCESS table keeps in-frame sequences only and misses some clones. Where compared with another copy, unresolved V genes explain less than half of these, and the others have no known cause. This sample has roughly 3,400 clones in its table, and 31% of those were observed once. Of the sample, 9.5% to 13% is held by the ten largest clones. This sample comprised normal lung tissue next to the tumor, obtained before any cancer treatment. Receptors were obtained from a male donor older than 55 with stage III lung adenocarcinoma.

The count of this clone is one. The chain recombines TRBV18 with TRBJ2-7, with D unclear. The CDR3 has 14 amino acids. Looked up from germline, CDR1 is KGHSH and CDR2 is LQKENI. V lost 0 bases, J lost 2 bases, and 8 bases lay in between. The CDR3 DNA is TGTGCCAGCTCACCACCCCGGGCCCCCTACGAGCAGTACTTC. Translation gives CASSPPRAPYEQYF.

This clone showed up just a few times. The J gene is TRBJ1-5, the V gene TRBV6-1, with D tentatively TRBD1 (5 bases). The CDR3 contains 14 residues. Trimming removed 1 base from V and 5 bases from J, with 9 bases in between. Germline V gene lookup returns CDR1 MNHNS and CDR2 SASEGT. The CDR3 nucleotides read TGTGCCAGCAGTGAAGGGACACCTTATCAGCCCCAGCATTTT. It encodes CASSEGTPYQPQHF.

This sequence joins TRBV30 and TRBJ2-1; D call uncertain. The CDR3 sequence is 16 residues long. Germline assignment: CDR1 GTSNPN and CDR2 SVGIG (reference sequence). The V gene lost 1 base and the J gene lost 6 bases, with 19 bases spanning the gap. The CDR3, as DNA: TGTGCCTGGAGTGGTTTAGGCCCAAACATATTCAATGAGCAGTTCTTC. It is translated as CAWSGLGPNIFNEQFF.

This clone was seen once. J is TRBJ1-5 and V is TRBV19; 7 bases align to TRBD1. After removal of 5 bases from V and 7 bases from J, the junction contained 8 bases not matched to a gene. The CDR3 is made up of 14 amino acids. Germline V gives CDR1 LNHDA, CDR2 SQIVND (reference sequence). The DNA for the CDR3 is TGTGCCAGTAGTCCCCTGGACAGGACGCAGCCCCAGCATTTT. It translates to CASSPLDRTQPQHF. Filled out from reference TRBV19 and TRBJ1-5, the complete variable domain reads DGGITQSPKYLFRKEGQNVTLSCEQNLNHDAMYWYRQDPGQGLRLIYYSQIVNDFQKGDIAEGYSVSREKKESFPLTVTSAQKNPTAFYLCASSPLDRTQPQHFGDGTRLSIL.

The chain links TRBV19 to TRBJ2-4; D not resolved. The length of the CDR3 is 13 residues. Per germline, CDR1 LNHDA and CDR2 SQIVND (reference sequence). V shed 7 bases and J shed 0 bases, with 7 bases lying between them. The chain's CDR3 is CASNQGAKNIQYF. For the CDR3, the DNA is TGTGCCAGTAATCAAGGAGCCAAAAACATTCAGTACTTC.

The chain uses TRBV11-3 and TRBJ2-1; D is possibly TRBD2 (6 bases). The CDR3 has 14 residues. V dropped 5 bases and J dropped 7 bases, with 15 bases sitting between them. Germline loops: CDR1 SGHNT, CDR2 YENEEA. CDR3 DNA sequence: TGTGCCAGCAGCCCGGGAGAGAAGGGGAATGAGCAGTTCTTC. Its translation is CASSPGEKGNEQFF.

This clone has only a few counts. V usage is TRBV15 and J usage is TRBJ2-1, with D perhaps matching TRBD2 (5 bases). Trimming left V 8 bases short and J 0 bases short, with 14 bases between. Germline V lookup: CDR1 LNHNV, CDR2 YYDKDF (reference sequence). This CDR3 has 15 residues. CDR3 loop: CATHGRGSSYNEQFF. DNA of the CDR3: TGTGCCACCCATGGACGGGGTAGCTCCTACAATGAGCAGTTCTTC.

By its share, this clone is large. The rearrangement links TRBV13 to TRBJ2-7; D uncertain. CDR1 and CDR2 (germline): PRHDT, FYEKMQ (reference sequence). The V end was cut by 0 bases, the J end by 3 bases, with 12 bases between. The CDR3 covers 15 residues. CDR3 loop: CASSLGRTGIYEQYF. Here the CDR3 DNA reads TGTGCCAGCAGCTTAGGAAGGACGGGCATCTACGAGCAGTACTTC.

V is TRBV18 and J is TRBJ2-3; TRBD1 aligns across 7 bases. Germline CDR1 and CDR2: KGHSH and LQKENI. This CDR3 spans 15 amino acids. The trim removed 3 bases at V and 0 bases at J, leaving 3 bases unmatched. The CDR3 here is CASSPWTGSTDTQYF. CDR3 in DNA: TGTGCCAGCTCACCTTGGACAGGAAGCACAGATACGCAGTATTTT. Complete variable domain (other parts from reference TRBV18 and TRBJ2-3): NAGVMQNPRHLVRRRGQEARLRCSPMKGHSHVYWYRQLPEEGLKFMVYLQKENIIDESGMPKERFSAEFPKEGPSILRIQQVVRGDSAAYFCASSPWTGSTDTQYFGPGTRLTVL.

The chain uses TRBV12-5 and TRBJ1-4; D is perhaps TRBD1 (5 bases). The CDR3 spans 14 residues. Germline V gives CDR1 LGHNT, CDR2 FRNRAP. CDR3 sequence: CASKGMATNEKLFF. The CDR3 region has the DNA TGTGCCAGCAAGGGGATGGCAACTAATGAAAAACTGTTTTTT.

This clone was counted only a few times. This chain links TRBV11-3 with TRBJ1-1, with TRBD1 matching over 9 bases. The CDR3 is 15 residues long. With V trimmed by 1 base and J by 1 base, 1 base remained unmatched. From germline, CDR1 is SGHNT and CDR2 YENEEA. The CDR3 sequence: CASSLGQGGNTEAFF. The CDR3 DNA follows: TGTGCCAGCAGCTTAGGACAGGGGGGGAACACTGAAGCTTTCTTT. The entire variable domain, with the rest obtained from reference TRBV11-3 and TRBJ1-1, is as follows: EAGVVQSPRYKIIEKKQPVAFWCNPISGHNTLYWYLQNLGQGPELLIRYENEEAVDDSQLPKDRFSAERLKGVDSTLKIQPAELGDSAVYLCASSLGQGGNTEAFFGQGTRLTVV.

The chain uses TRBV28 and TRBJ1-5; D unclear. CDR1 and CDR2 (germline): MDHEN, SYDVKM. Trimming left V 4 bases short and J 0 bases short, with 7 bases between. The CDR3 is 14 residues long. In nucleotides, the CDR3 is TGTGCCAGCAGTTACGGGGATAGCAATCAGCCCCAGCATTTT. Encoded protein: CASSYGDSNQPQHF.

The chain links TRBV5-1 to TRBJ1-1; D remains ambiguous. Germline CDR1 reads SGHRS; CDR2 reads YFSETQ. The germline V and J ends were trimmed by 0 bases and 0 bases, with 9 bases remaining between them. CDR3 length equals 15 residues. The CDR3 region has the DNA TGCGCCAGCAGCTTGGCCGGGCCGCTGAACACTGAAGCTTTCTTT. It specifies CASSLAGPLNTEAFF.

This clone was detected only a few times. The chain combines TRBV9 with TRBJ2-1; 8 bases map to TRBD1. Germline V CDR1 and CDR2: SGDLS, YYNGEE. The CDR3 totals 16 residues. V lost 4 bases, J lost 8 bases, and 14 bases stayed unmatched. The DNA of the CDR3 is TGTGCCAGCAGCCTCTCCCGGGACAGGTTAAACGATGAGCAGTTCTTC. It codes for CASSLSRDRLNDEQFF.

This clone turned up a few times. The chain is built from TRBV11-3 and TRBJ2-7, with 9 bases fitting TRBD1. The J segment lost 4 bases and the V segment lost 3 bases, leaving 13 bases of the junction unmatched. The CDR3 runs 17 residues. Germline CDR1 and CDR2: SGHNT and YENEEA. The CDR3 nucleotides read TGTGCCAGCAGCTTCGGGACAGGGAAGGCCTGGGATTACGAGCAGTACTTC. This sequence encodes CASSFGTGKAWDYEQYF.

This chain links TRBV11-3 with TRBJ2-7; 7 positions match TRBD1. The ends lost 5 bases at V and 3 bases at J; junction bases unmatched: 7. From germline, CDR1 is SGHNT and CDR2 YENEEA. The CDR3 is 14 residues long. DNA for the CDR3: TGTGCCAGCAGCCCGGACAGGTGGAGCTACGAGCAGTACTTC. Encoded protein: CASSPDRWSYEQYF.

The chain carries TRBV6-8 and TRBJ2-2; TRBD2 is a possible D gene (6 bases). This CDR3 has 16 residues. The V end was cut by 0 bases, the J end by 3 bases, with 11 bases between. Germline CDR1 reads MNHGY; CDR2 reads SAAAGT. Here the CDR3 DNA reads TGTGCCAGCAGTTACTCGCCGGGAGCACACACCGGGGAGCTGTTTTTT. Translated: CASSYSPGAHTGELFF.

This clone came up a few times. This chain connects TRBV11-3 to TRBJ2-3; the match to TRBD1 covers 9 bases. V dropped 3 bases and J dropped 2; count of bases not matched to a gene: 6. The length of the CDR3 is 16 residues. Germline CDR1 is SGHNT and CDR2 is YENEEA. The CDR3 DNA reads TGTGCCAGCAGCTTGGGACAGGGCGATCACACAGATACGCAGTATTTT. Protein: CASSLGQGDHTDTQYF.

The chain combines TRBV10-2 with TRBJ2-2; the D gene is possibly TRBD2 (6 bases). V dropped 8 bases and J dropped 2 bases, with 12 bases sitting between them. The CDR3 has 14 residues. Germline V gene lookup returns CDR1 WSHSY and CDR2 SAAADI. CDR3: CASEGRENTGELFF. CDR3 DNA: TGCGCCAGCGAGGGGCGGGAAAACACCGGGGAGCTGTTTTTT.

The chain is built from TRBV18 and TRBJ2-1; D is unclear. This CDR3 region has 17 residues. V lost 1 base to trimming and J lost 4 bases, with 17 bases between them. Germline V gene data show CDR1 as KGHSH and CDR2 as LQKENI. CDR3 sequence reads: CASSPLSGSVGYNEQFF. The CDR3 DNA is TGTGCCAGCTCACCACTTTCAGGCTCGGTAGGGTACAATGAGCAGTTCTTC.

The CDR3 region has the DNA TGTGCCAGCTCCCCCCCCCGCTACGAGCAGTACTTC. Its translation is CASSPPRYEQYF. The chain carries TRBV18 and TRBJ2-7; D unresolved. Germline V gene lookup returns CDR1 KGHSH and CDR2 LQKENI. The CDR3 is 12 residues long. V was trimmed by 6 bases and J by 3 bases, leaving 9 bases between them.

This clone is classed as medium-sized. The chain is built from TRBV9 and TRBJ1-2; D may be TRBD1 (6 bases). Germline V lookup: CDR1 SGDLS, CDR2 YYNGEE. Trimming pared 5 bases from V and 8 bases from J, leaving 19 bases between. This CDR3 has 14 amino acids. The CDR3 DNA sequence: TGTGCCAGCAGGGAAGACAGGTGGGAGAGCGGCTACACCTTC. This codes for CASREDRWESGYTF.

The rearrangement links TRBV6-8 to TRBJ2-1; 13 bases match TRBD2. This CDR3 has 16 residues. Germline V CDR1 and CDR2: MNHGY, SAAAGT. V was pared by 6 bases and J by 4 bases, with 6 bases of the junction left unmatched. CDR3: CASRSTSGRGYNEQFF. The CDR3 region has the DNA TGTGCCAGCAGATCAACTAGCGGGAGGGGATACAATGAGCAGTTCTTC.

This clone has more than one count but fewer than ten. The chain carries TRBV19 and TRBJ2-3, with 9 bases lining up with TRBD2. Losses at the gene ends were 3 bases for V and 2 bases for J; bases not matched to a gene: 6. This CDR3 contains 16 residues. Germline assignment: CDR1 LNHDA and CDR2 SQIVND (reference sequence). CDR3 sequence: CASSIWAGGPTDTQYF. Written as DNA, the CDR3 is TGTGCCAGTAGTATTTGGGCGGGAGGGCCCACAGATACGCAGTATTTT.

This clone showed up just a few times. The rearrangement joins TRBV9 to TRBJ2-2, with D hard to call. CDR1 is SGDLS and CDR2 is YYNGEE in the germline V gene. V gave up 0 bases and J gave up 6 bases, with 3 bases separating them. The length of the CDR3 is 12 residues. The CDR3 nucleotides read TGTGCCAGCAGCGTAGTATCCGGGGAGCTGTTTTTT. This translates into CASSVVSGELFF.

This clone was observed a handful of times. The chain is built from TRBV11-3 and TRBJ1-5; 8 bases are shared with TRBD1. Trimming cost V 3 bases and J 3 bases; bases outside gene matches: 1. Germline CDR1 and CDR2: SGHNT and YENEEA. The CDR3 sequence is 14 residues long. The CDR3 protein is CASSLDRVNQPQHF. CDR3 coding DNA: TGTGCCAGCAGCTTGGACAGGGTCAATCAGCCCCAGCATTTT.

The rearrangement joins TRBV6-8 to TRBJ1-5; 8 bases align to TRBD1. The CDR3 has 14 residues. Trimming removed 6 bases from V and 4 bases from J; junction bases left unmatched: 5. Germline assignment: CDR1 MNHGY and CDR2 SAAAGT. The CDR3 DNA is TGTGCCAGCAGCTTGGGACAGGCGAATCAGCCCCAGCATTTT. This sequence encodes CASSLGQANQPQHF.

This clone was counted only a few times. The chain couples TRBV9 to TRBJ1-5, with 7 positions matching TRBD1. With 5 bases clipped from V and 7 bases from J, the junction kept 6 bases outside the gene matches. Germline V gene data show CDR1 as SGDLS and CDR2 as YYNGEE. The CDR3 extends over 13 amino acids. DNA for the CDR3: TGTGCCAGCAGGTGGACAGGAGGGCAGCCCCAGCATTTT. It yields the protein CASRWTGGQPQHF.

The chain joins TRBV15 to TRBJ2-2, with a weak D call TRBD2 (10 bases). V lost 5 bases, J lost 6 bases, and 40 bases lay in between. CDR1 is LNHNV and CDR2 is YYDKDF in the germline V gene (reference sequence). The CDR3 is made up of 23 amino acids. This CDR3 is CATSAPAGTGKEKREGPSGELFF. CDR3 nucleotides: TGTGCCACCAGCGCCCCCGCCGGGACAGGGAAAGAAAAGCGGGAGGGCCCGTCCGGGGAGCTGTTTTTT.

This clone was found a few times. This chain uses TRBV30 with TRBJ1-1; D is undetermined. Germline-derived CDR1 and CDR2 are GTSNPN and SVGIG (reference sequence). V shed 0 bases and J shed 0 bases, with 5 bases lying between them. This CDR3 has 13 amino acids. The CDR3 nucleotides read TGTGCCTGGAGTGTAAGTCTGAACACTGAAGCTTTCTTT. It codes for CAWSVSLNTEAFF.

The J gene is TRBJ2-5, the V gene TRBV28, with 9 bases fitting TRBD2. After removal of 5 bases from V and 4 bases from J, the junction contained 5 bases not matched to a gene. The CDR3 totals 14 residues. CDR1 and CDR2 (germline): MDHEN, SYDVKM. The DNA of the CDR3 is TGTGCCAGCAGTCCTCTAGCGGGGTTAGAGACCCAGTACTTC. Its translation: CASSPLAGLETQYF.

The V gene is TRBV15, the J gene TRBJ2-5, with 9 bases that match TRBD2. Trimming took 3 bases from V and 1 from J; bases not matched to a gene: 3. CDR3 length: 15 amino acids. Germline assignment: CDR1 LNHNV and CDR2 YYDKDF (reference sequence). This chain's CDR3 is CATSSPGLAQETQYF. CDR3 DNA: TGTGCCACCAGCAGTCCGGGACTAGCCCAAGAGACCCAGTACTTC.